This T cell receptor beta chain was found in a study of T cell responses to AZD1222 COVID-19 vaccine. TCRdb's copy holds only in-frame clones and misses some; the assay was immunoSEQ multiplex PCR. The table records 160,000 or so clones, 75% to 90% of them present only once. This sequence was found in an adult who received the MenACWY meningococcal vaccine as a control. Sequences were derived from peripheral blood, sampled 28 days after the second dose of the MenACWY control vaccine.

The CDR3 coding sequence is TGTGCCAGCAGTTTAGTGGCCTGGGATGAAAAACTGTTTTTT. It encodes CASSLVAWDEKLFF. The V call is TRBV27, the J call TRBJ1-4; no clear D. The V gene's germline CDR1 is MNHEY and CDR2 SMNVEV (reference sequence). Trimming took 2 bases from V and 6 from J, leaving 10 bases between them. CDR3 length: 14 residues.